Presented here are 10 T cell receptor beta chains from one specimen sequenced in a study of blood T cell repertoires in COVID-19. Profiled with immunoSEQ multiplex PCR; TCRdb holds only in-frame clones, not every one. The table has about 330,000 clones, about 87% seen once. The specimen sequenced was PBMCs or T cells enriched from blood (not recorded which). These receptors were taken from a man aged 30 to 45 who had recovered from COVID-19.

As DNA, the CDR3 is TGTGCCAGCTCACCCCGGGGACAGGGGGTTTGGTACTTC. Its protein is CASSPRGQGVWYF. The rearrangement joins TRBV18 to TRBJ2-4; the match to TRBD1 covers 11 bases. V was pared by 3 bases and J by 15 bases, with 7 bases of the junction left unmatched. The germline gives CDR1 KGHSH, CDR2 LQKENI. CDR3 length: 13 amino acids.

The rearrangement joins TRBV2 to TRBJ1-2; maybe TRBD1 (6 bases). V was trimmed by 8 bases and J by 4 bases, leaving 14 bases between them. Germline CDR1 SNHLY, CDR2 FYNNEI. The CDR3 runs 13 residues. The CDR3 loop is CASGARGPYGYTF. The CDR3 DNA reads TGTGCCAGCGGGGCCAGGGGCCCCTATGGCTACACCTTC.

The J gene is TRBJ1-5, the V gene TRBV28; D may be TRBD1 (5 bases). Trimming took 6 bases from V and 6 from J, leaving 12 bases between them. This CDR3 has 13 residues. Germline V gene lookup returns CDR1 MDHEN and CDR2 SYDVKM. CDR3 in DNA: TGTGCCAGCAGAGACAGATTGGGTCAGCCCCAGCATTTT. Amino acid sequence: CASRDRLGQPQHF.

V is TRBV28 and J is TRBJ2-4; the D gene is possibly TRBD1 (6 bases). V lost 6 bases and J lost 0, with 18 bases in between. Germline V gene data show CDR1 as MDHEN and CDR2 as SYDVKM. This CDR3 is 17 amino acids long. The CDR3 region has the DNA TGTGCCAGCAGACGACTCACGGACAGTCTAGCCAAAAACATTCAGTACTTC. Translating it yields CASRRLTDSLAKNIQYF.

As to this clone: This specimen includes other DNA sequences encoding the same CDR3. The V gene is TRBV5-1, the J gene TRBJ1-1, with 8 nucleotides matching TRBD1. Trimming removed 2 bases from V and 3 bases from J; junction bases left unmatched: 3. The CDR3 is 14 residues long. Per germline, CDR1 SGHRS and CDR2 YFSETQ. CDR3 region: CASSLTGGDTEAFF. CDR3 nucleotides: TGCGCCAGCAGCTTAACAGGGGGGGACACTGAAGCTTTCTTT.

As to this clone: At one end, the junction sequence differs from germline, possibly due to a read error. The chain employs TRBV27 and TRBJ2-3; 7 bases are a match to TRBD1. The CDR3 has 15 amino acids. Germline V lookup: CDR1 MNHEY, CDR2 SMNVEV (reference sequence). DNA for the CDR3: TGTGCCAGCAGTGAACGGGACAGCCGCACAGATGCGCAGTATTTT. As protein: CASSERDSRTDAQYF.

V is TRBV11-3 and J is TRBJ2-1, with TRBD1 matching over 11 bases. V lost 4 bases and J lost 7; bases outside the gene matches: 6. The CDR3 spans 15 residues. Germline V gives CDR1 SGHNT, CDR2 YENEEA. The CDR3 DNA reads as TGTGCCAGCAGCTCCCGGGACAGGGGGTGGAATGAGCAGTTCTTC. This sequence encodes CASSSRDRGWNEQFF.

The V gene is TRBV9, the J gene TRBJ2-1; 7 bases agree with TRBD2. This CDR3 is built from 15 residues. The ends lost 3 bases at V and 2 bases at J; junction bases unmatched: 5. Germline CDR1 is SGDLS and CDR2 is YYNGEE. Here the CDR3 reads CASSARGDPYNEQFF. The CDR3 bases are TGTGCCAGCAGCGCCCGGGGGGACCCCTACAATGAGCAGTTCTTC.

The gene calls are TRBV5-1 and TRBJ1-6; no reliable D call. The CDR3 has 14 amino acids. Trimming took off 4 bases at V and 5 bases at J, with 10 bases between the two ends. Germline CDR1 SGHRS, CDR2 YFSETQ. The chain's CDR3 is CASSLTSDNSPLHF. The CDR3 DNA reads as TGCGCCAGCAGCCTTACATCCGATAATTCACCCCTCCACTTT.

The chain combines TRBV28 with TRBJ1-3, with D perhaps TRBD1 (5 bases). Trimming took 1 base from V and 5 from J, leaving 15 bases between them. The CDR3 consists of 16 residues. Germline V gene data show CDR1 as MDHEN and CDR2 as SYDVKM. The CDR3 coding sequence is TGTGCCAGCAGTTTATTCGGGGGTTCGGCAAGAAACACCATATATTTT. It is translated as CASSLFGGSARNTIYF.